The 9 T cell receptor beta chains reported below all come from one sample, sequenced in a study of CD8+ T cells in alopecia areata (dated by TCRdb to the late 2010s). The library was generated by the immunoSEQ multiplex PCR assay. To provide template for TCR sequencing, every sample had RNA extracted and reverse transcribed into cDNA. The table comes from immuneACCESS by way of TCRdb, which keeps in-frame sequences with V and J called. Part of the clones is missing from these tables; in studies checked, under half for an unresolved V gene and the rest for unknown reasons. The sample table shows about 300,000 clones, and 58% are seen once. The ten largest clones add up to 1.8% of the sample. What the time point label conveys for this sample: roughly 26 weeks on oral tofacitinib. In the paper's terms, the treatment or condition label means: oral pan-JAK inhibitor, 5-10 mg twice daily. Material: CD4+ T cells sorted from blood, obtained at week 24, from a patient treated with tofacitinib. These receptors originate from a human donor with alopecia areata.

This clone has only one observation. This sequence joins TRBV28 and TRBJ2-7, with D hard to call. Germline lookup yields CDR1 MDHEN and CDR2 SYDVKM. The CDR3 totals 13 residues. Trimming pared 6 bases from V and 3 bases from J, leaving 12 bases between. The CDR3 coding sequence is TGTGCCAGCAGACCTGGTGGGCTCTACGAGCAGTACTTC. This encodes CASRPGGLYEQYF.

V and J are TRBV30 and TRBJ2-7, with D possibly TRBD2 on 7 matching bases. The V and J ends lost 0 bases and 5 bases respectively, with 11 bases between them. This CDR3 contains 13 residues. Germline loops: CDR1 GTSNPN, CDR2 SVGIG (reference sequence). This chain's CDR3 is CAWSVRGAHEQYF. The CDR3 DNA reads TGTGCCTGGAGTGTACGGGGGGCCCACGAGCAGTACTTC.

J is TRBJ1-5 and V is TRBV2; D unresolved. Trimming pared 0 bases from V and 4 bases from J, leaving 7 bases between. Germline loops: CDR1 SNHLY, CDR2 FYNNEI. This CDR3 contains 14 residues. The CDR3 DNA follows: TGTGCCAGCAGTGAAGCGGTAGGGAATCAGCCCCAGCATTTT. It is translated as CASSEAVGNQPQHF.

Here the CDR3 reads CATSRKSQAGAGETQYF. The CDR3, as DNA: TGTGCCACCAGCAGAAAATCCCAAGCGGGGGCCGGGGAGACCCAGTACTTC. This chain joins TRBV15 and TRBJ2-5, with 8 bases aligning to TRBD2. The CDR3 loop spans 17 amino acids. The ends lost 2 bases at V and 5 bases at J; junction bases unmatched: 13. Germline loops: CDR1 LNHNV, CDR2 YYDKDF (reference sequence).

The chain recombines TRBV28 with TRBJ2-5; D perhaps matches TRBD2 (5 bases). In germline, CDR1 is MDHEN, CDR2 SYDVKM. The CDR3 has 15 residues. Trimming removed 4 bases at V and 1 base at J, with 13 bases between. CDR3 loop: CASSSPREGQETQYF. The CDR3 DNA reads as TGTGCCAGCAGTTCCCCCCGGGAAGGCCAAGAGACCCAGTACTTC.

The CDR3 sequence is CASSLQGGPDTEAFF. The CDR3 DNA reads TGTGCCAGCAGCTTACAAGGGGGCCCGGACACTGAAGCTTTCTTT. The rearrangement uses TRBV7-2 and TRBJ1-1; 7 nucleotides line up with TRBD1. V gave up 2 bases and J gave up 3 bases; unmatched junction bases: 6. This CDR3 comprises 15 residues. CDR1 and CDR2 from the germline V gene are SGHTA and FQGNSA.

This chain uses TRBV7-2 with TRBJ1-1; D possibly corresponds to TRBD1 (5 bases). The CDR3 loop spans 14 amino acids. Trimming shortened V by 1 base and J by 3 bases, and 9 bases separated the two germline ends. CDR1 and CDR2 (germline): SGHTA, FQGNSA. For the CDR3, the DNA is TGTGCCAGCAGCTTAGGGGACTGGGACACTGAAGCTTTCTTT. The encoded protein is CASSLGDWDTEAFF.

This rearrangement joins TRBV7-2 to TRBJ2-5; TRBD1 is a possible D gene (6 bases). CDR3 size: 14 residues. CDR1 is SGHTA and CDR2 is FQGNSA in the germline V gene. V lost 5 bases to trimming and J lost 1 base, with 11 bases between them. CDR3 nucleotides: TGTGCCAGCAGCCCCGGGACAACCCAAGAGACCCAGTACTTC. It codes for CASSPGTTQETQYF.

The rearrangement uses TRBV6-6 and TRBJ1-5; D gene unclear. The CDR3 loop spans 14 amino acids. CDR1 MNHNY and CDR2 SVGAGI come from the germline V gene (reference sequence). Trimming cost V 7 bases and J 6 bases, with 16 bases left between them. CDR3 DNA: TGTGCCAGCACACACCGCGGGTTAGGTCAGCCCCAGCATTTT. Translated, it gives CASTHRGLGQPQHF.